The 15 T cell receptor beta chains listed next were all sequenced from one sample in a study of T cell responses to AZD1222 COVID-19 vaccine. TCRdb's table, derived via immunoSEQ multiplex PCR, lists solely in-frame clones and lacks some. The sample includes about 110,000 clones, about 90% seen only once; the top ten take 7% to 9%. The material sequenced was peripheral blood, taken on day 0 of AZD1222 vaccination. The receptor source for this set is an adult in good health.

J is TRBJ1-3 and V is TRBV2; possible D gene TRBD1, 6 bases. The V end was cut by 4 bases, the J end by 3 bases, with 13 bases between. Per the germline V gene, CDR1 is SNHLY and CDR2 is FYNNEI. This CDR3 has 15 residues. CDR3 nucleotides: TGTGCCAGCAGTGCTGCGGGGGCTATTGGAAACACCATATATTTT. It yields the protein CASSAAGAIGNTIYF.

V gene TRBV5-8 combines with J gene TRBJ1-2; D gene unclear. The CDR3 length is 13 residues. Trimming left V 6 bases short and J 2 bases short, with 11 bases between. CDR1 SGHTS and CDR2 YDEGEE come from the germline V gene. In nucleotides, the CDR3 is TGTGCCAGCACCGGACGGGTCAACTATGGCTACACCTTC. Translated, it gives CASTGRVNYGYTF.

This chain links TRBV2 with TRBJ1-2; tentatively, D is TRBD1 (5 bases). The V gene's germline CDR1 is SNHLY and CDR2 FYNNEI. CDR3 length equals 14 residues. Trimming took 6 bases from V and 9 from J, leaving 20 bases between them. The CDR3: CASRPYPTAGSYTF. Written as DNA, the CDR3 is TGTGCCAGCAGGCCCTACCCGACAGCCGGTAGCTACACCTTC. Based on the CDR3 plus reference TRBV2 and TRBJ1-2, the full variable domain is EPEVTQTPSHQVTQMGQEVILRCVPISNHLYFYWYRQILGQKVEFLVSFYNNEISEKSEIFDDQFSVERPDGSNFTLKIRSTKLEDSAMYFCASRPYPTAGSYTFGSGTRLTVV.

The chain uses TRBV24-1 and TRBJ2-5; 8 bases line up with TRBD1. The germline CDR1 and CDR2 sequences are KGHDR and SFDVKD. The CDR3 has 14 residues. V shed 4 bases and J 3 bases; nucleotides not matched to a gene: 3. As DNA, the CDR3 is TGTGCCACCAGTGACACGGACAGGGAAGAGACCCAGTACTTC. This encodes CATSDTDREETQYF.

CDR3 bases: TGTGCCAGCAGCCTGCTTGGAGCTAGCGGATCCTACAATGAGCAGTTCTTC. It codes for CASSLLGASGSYNEQFF. V usage is TRBV3-1 (or the pseudogene TRBV3-2) and J usage is TRBJ2-1, with 7 bases aligning to TRBD2. Germline lookup yields CDR1 LGHDT and CDR2 YNNKEL (reference sequence). CDR3 length: 17 amino acids. V shed 4 bases, J shed 1 base, and the junction held 10 bases outside the gene matches.

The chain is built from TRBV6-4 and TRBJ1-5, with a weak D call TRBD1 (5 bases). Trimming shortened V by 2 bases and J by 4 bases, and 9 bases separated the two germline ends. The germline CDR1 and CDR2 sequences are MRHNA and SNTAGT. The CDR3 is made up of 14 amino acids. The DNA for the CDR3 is TGTGCCAGCAGTGACGTCTCAGGGAATCAGCCCCAGCATTTT. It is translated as CASSDVSGNQPQHF.

In nucleotides, the CDR3 is TGCGCCAGCAGCCAAGATCTCTCTCGAGACCAGGGAACCTACAATGAGCAGTTCTTC. This gives the protein CASSQDLSRDQGTYNEQFF. The chain has TRBV4-1 and TRBJ2-1; perhaps TRBD1 as D (5 bases). Germline loops: CDR1 MGHRA, CDR2 YSYEKL. CDR3 length: 19 residues. V gave up 0 bases and J gave up 2 bases, with 20 bases separating them.

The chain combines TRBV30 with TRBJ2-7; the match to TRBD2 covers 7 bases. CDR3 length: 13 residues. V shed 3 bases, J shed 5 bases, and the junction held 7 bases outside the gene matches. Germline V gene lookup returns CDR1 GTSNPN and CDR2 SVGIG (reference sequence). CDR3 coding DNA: TGTGCCTGGAGCCGGGACTATAGAGACGAGCAGTACTTC. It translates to CAWSRDYRDEQYF.

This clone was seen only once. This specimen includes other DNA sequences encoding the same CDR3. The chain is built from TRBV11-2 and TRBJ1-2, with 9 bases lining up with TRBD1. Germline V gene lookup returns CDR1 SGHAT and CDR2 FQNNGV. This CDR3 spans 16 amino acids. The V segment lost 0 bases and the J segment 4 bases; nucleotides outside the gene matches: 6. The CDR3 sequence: CASSLDGGTGPYGYTF. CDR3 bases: TGTGCCAGCAGCTTAGATGGTGGGACAGGGCCCTATGGCTACACCTTC. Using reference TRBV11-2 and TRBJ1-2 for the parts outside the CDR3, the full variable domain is EAGVAQSPRYKIIEKRQSVAFWCNPISGHATLYWYQQILGQGPKLLIQFQNNGVVDDSQLPKDRFSAERLKGVDSTLKIQPAKLEDSAVYLCASSLDGGTGPYGYTFGSGTRLTVV.

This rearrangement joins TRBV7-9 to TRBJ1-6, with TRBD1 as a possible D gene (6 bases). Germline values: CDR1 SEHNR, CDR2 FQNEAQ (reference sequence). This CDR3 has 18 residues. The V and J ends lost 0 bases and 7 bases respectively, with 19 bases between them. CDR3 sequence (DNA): TGTGCCAGCAGCTTAGCGTCCGGGTCAGGGGCCGCGAATTCACCCCTCCACTTT. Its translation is CASSLASGSGAANSPLHF.

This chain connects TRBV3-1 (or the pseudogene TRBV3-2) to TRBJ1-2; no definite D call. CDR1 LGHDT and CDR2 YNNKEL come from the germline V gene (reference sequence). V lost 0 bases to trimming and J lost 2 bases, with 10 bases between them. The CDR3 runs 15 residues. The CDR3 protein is CASSQDGYGNYGYTF. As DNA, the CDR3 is TGTGCCAGCAGCCAAGATGGATACGGAAACTATGGCTACACCTTC.

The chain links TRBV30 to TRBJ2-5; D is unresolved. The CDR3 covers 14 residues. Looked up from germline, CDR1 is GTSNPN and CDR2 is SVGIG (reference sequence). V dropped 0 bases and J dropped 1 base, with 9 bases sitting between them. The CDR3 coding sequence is TGTGCCTGGAGTGTAACCTCTGTCCAAGAGACCCAGTACTTC. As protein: CAWSVTSVQETQYF.

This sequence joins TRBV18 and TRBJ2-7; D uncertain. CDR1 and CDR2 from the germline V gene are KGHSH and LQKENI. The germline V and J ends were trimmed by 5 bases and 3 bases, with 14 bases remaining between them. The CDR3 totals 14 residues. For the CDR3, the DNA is TGTGCCAGCTCAAATGCTGCGAGTTACTACGAGCAGTACTTC. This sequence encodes CASSNAASYYEQYF.

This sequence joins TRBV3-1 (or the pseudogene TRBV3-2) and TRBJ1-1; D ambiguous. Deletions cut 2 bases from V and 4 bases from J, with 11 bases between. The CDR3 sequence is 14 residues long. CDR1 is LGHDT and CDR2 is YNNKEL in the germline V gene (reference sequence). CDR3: CASSQTGASTEAFF. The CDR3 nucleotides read TGTGCCAGCAGCCAAACCGGAGCTTCCACTGAAGCTTTCTTT.

The CDR3 spells CASSFMGLGTEAFF. The CDR3 coding sequence is TGCGCCAGCAGCTTTATGGGGCTGGGCACTGAAGCTTTCTTT. The J gene is TRBJ1-1, the V gene TRBV5-1; a weak D match, TRBD1 (5 bases). V was pared by 2 bases and J by 4 bases, with 12 bases between. CDR3 size: 14 residues. Germline V gives CDR1 SGHRS, CDR2 YFSETQ.